Listed below are T cell receptor beta chains from one sample, sequenced in a study of T cell repertoires in cytomegalovirus infection. One entry per CDR3 protein, called by TCRdb with MiXCR from the reads. This sample has 650,000 to 850,000 distinct CDR3 sequences, with 25% to 35% found just once. Antigens for these TCRs are unknown. The specimen comprised cultured CD8+ T cells from PBMCs, sampled from culture after CMV antigen stimulation. The origin of the receptors is a human donor in good health (CMV status not recorded). Some clones in this sample may be carry-over from other donors' samples. The CDR3 runs from the conserved cysteine through the conserved F or W. The D gene is left open where the match is weak. The size of a clone is reported for some rows only, either as once, few or many, or as a class for expanded clones.

clone_size j_call d_call v_call cdr3_aa cdr3_nt
- TRBJ2-5 - TRBV28 CASSTPFSGVGETQYF TGTGCCAGCAGTACTCCATTCTCGGGGGTGGGAGAGACCCAGTACTTC
- TRBJ1-3 - TRBV28 CASSFRVGIGNTIYF TGTGCCAGCAGTTTCCGGGTTGGGATTGGAAACACCATATATTTT
- TRBJ1-5 - TRBV5-6 CASSLGDHQPQHF TGTGCCAGCAGCTTGGGGGACCATCAGCCCCAGCATTTT
many TRBJ2-7 - TRBV2 CASGGDYGQMYEQYF TGTGCCAGCGGGGGAGATTACGGACAGATGTACGAGCAGTACTTC
- TRBJ1-1 - TRBV11-2 CASSSSLGVTEAFF TGTGCCAGCAGCTCGAGTCTAGGGGTAACTGAAGCTTTCTTT
many TRBJ2-2 TRBD1 TRBV7-6 CASSPGQGDTGELFF TGTGCCAGCAGCCCGGGACAGGGTGACACCGGGGAGCTGTTTTTT
- TRBJ1-1 - TRBV27 CASSPGTLAEAFF TGTGCCAGCAGTCCTGGTACGTTAGCTGAAGCTTTCTTT
few TRBJ1-1 - TRBV19 CASSTRGRMNTEAFF TGTGCCAGTAGTACCCGGGGGCGCATGAACACTGAAGCTTTCTTT
- TRBJ1-2 - TRBV7-6 CASSFPDISGYTF TGTGCCAGCAGCTTCCCTGACATCTCGGGCTACACCTTC
few TRBJ2-2 - TRBV7-9 CASSPSRGTGELFF TGTGCCAGCAGCCCCTCGAGGGGCACCGGGGAGCTGTTTTTT
few TRBJ2-1 - TRBV7-6 CASSRGGGTYNEQFF TGTGCCAGCAGCCGCGGTGGGGGGACCTACAATGAGCAGTTCTTC
- TRBJ2-7 TRBD2 TRBV27 CASAGGPRYEQYF TGTGCCAGCGCGGGGGGCCCACGGTACGAGCAGTACTTC
- TRBJ1-3 - TRBV6-6 CASSPRGGNTIYF TGTGCCAGCAGTCCGCGGGGAGGAAACACCATATATTTT
- TRBJ2-7 - TRBV7-6 CASSLVAARDYEQYF TGTGCCAGCAGCTTAGTGGCCGCGAGGGACTACGAGCAGTACTTC
- TRBJ2-1 TRBD2 TRBV4-1 CASSQSSGGGSYNEQFF TGCGCCAGCAGCCAGTCTAGCGGGGGGGGCTCCTACAATGAGCAGTTCTTC
few TRBJ2-1 TRBD2 TRBV6-5 CASSYSKRGGINEQFF TGTGCCAGCAGTTACTCGAAGAGGGGAGGGATCAATGAGCAGTTCTTC
- TRBJ2-6 TRBD2 TRBV12-3/TRBV12-4 CASILAGSGAGANVLTF TGTGCCAGCATTCTAGCGGGTTCGGGGGCCGGGGCCAACGTCCTGACTTTC
few TRBJ2-2 - TRBV28 CASSSVPFSTGELFF TGTGCCAGCAGTTCCGTCCCTTTCTCCACCGGGGAGCTGTTTTTT
few TRBJ2-7 - TRBV29-1 CSVVDDRRSYEQYF TGCAGCGTTGTCGACGACAGGAGAAGCTACGAGCAGTACTTC
many TRBJ2-5 - TRBV7-2 CASSYWTAQETQYF TGTGCCAGCAGCTATTGGACAGCTCAAGAGACCCAGTACTTC
- TRBJ1-2 TRBD1 TRBV27 CASSLSAWTGVNYGYTF TGTGCCAGCAGTCTATCCGCCTGGACAGGGGTTAACTATGGCTACACCTTC
- TRBJ2-3 - TRBV7-8 CASSLAGGSQDTQYF TGTGCCAGCAGCTTAGCGGGGGGCTCTCAGGATACGCAGTATTTT
- TRBJ1-2 - TRBV7-9 CASRGGRNLYTF TGTGCCAGCAGGGGAGGGAGGAACCTCTACACCTTC
- TRBJ1-1 - TRBV20-1 CSARDWTVSETEAFF TGCAGTGCTAGAGATTGGACAGTAAGCGAAACGGAAGCTTTCTTT
- TRBJ2-1 - TRBV20-1 CSARVVRHEQFF TGCAGTGCTAGAGTTGTCAGGCATGAGCAGTTCTTC
many TRBJ2-2 TRBD2 TRBV5-1 CASSFLAGPNTGELFF TGCGCCAGCAGCTTCCTAGCGGGGCCGAACACCGGGGAGCTGTTTTTT
- TRBJ1-1 - TRBV4-1 CASSQQAGRAEAFF TGCGCCAGCAGCCAACAGGCCGGTAGGGCTGAAGCTTTCTTT
- TRBJ1-2 - TRBV6-2/TRBV6-3 CASSYSTLTNYGYTF TGTGCCAGCAGTTACTCGACACTTACTAACTATGGCTACACCTTC
- TRBJ1-5 - TRBV12-3/TRBV12-4 CASSPHSLLGQPQHF TGTGCCAGCAGCCCTCACTCTTTGCTTGGTCAGCCCCAGCATTTT
- TRBJ1-2 - TRBV12-3/TRBV12-4 CASSRFVRLGYGYTF TGTGCCAGCAGTCGCTTCGTCCGGCTCGGCTATGGCTACACCTTC